This T cell receptor beta chain was profiled in a study of cytomegalovirus exposure and HLA in healthy donors. About the research overall: The roughly 120 validation repertoires, a later analysis reported, used the same platform as the approximately 670 first-cohort repertoires. General observations from the study: Cytomegalovirus association was assigned to 170 or so TCR beta chains.

The repertoire was sequenced with immunoSEQ multiplex PCR; TCRdb's copy has only in-frame clones and lacks some. The table shows fewer than 250,000 clones, with roughly 86% occurring only once. As for this clone: The target antigen is unknown.

This CDR3 is 15 amino acids long. V dropped 1 base and J dropped 2; count of bases not matched to a gene: 3. CDR1 SGHTA and CDR2 FQGNSA come from the germline V gene. The genes are TRBV7-2 and TRBJ2-5; TRBD1 matches at 8 bases. The receptor comes from a woman aged 18 to 35 in good health and CMV-seronegative. Sequenced input: PBMCs. The DNA for the CDR3 is TGTGCCAGCAGCTTAGTGACAGGGGTACAAGAGACCCAGTACTTC. It specifies CASSLVTGVQETQYF.